This T cell receptor beta chain was captured by sequencing in a study of control samples from healthy donors and cancer patients. The protocol was immunoSEQ multiplex PCR, while the TCRdb copy is restricted to in-frame clones and leaves out a portion. The data show about 160,000 clones, with about 90% seen just once and 0.68% held by the top ten. V shed 3 bases, J shed 7 bases, and the junction held 13 bases outside the gene matches. CDR1 and CDR2 from the germline V gene are KGHSH and LQKENI. There are 18 residues in the CDR3. The chain uses TRBV18 and TRBJ2-1; 12 bases line up with TRBD2. This receptor was identified in a woman aged 30 to 39 in good health. The source material was blood. The CDR3 reads CASSPPSEGLAGRNEQFF. In nucleotides, the CDR3 is TGTGCCAGCTCACCTCCCAGTGAAGGACTAGCGGGAAGAAATGAGCAGTTCTTC.